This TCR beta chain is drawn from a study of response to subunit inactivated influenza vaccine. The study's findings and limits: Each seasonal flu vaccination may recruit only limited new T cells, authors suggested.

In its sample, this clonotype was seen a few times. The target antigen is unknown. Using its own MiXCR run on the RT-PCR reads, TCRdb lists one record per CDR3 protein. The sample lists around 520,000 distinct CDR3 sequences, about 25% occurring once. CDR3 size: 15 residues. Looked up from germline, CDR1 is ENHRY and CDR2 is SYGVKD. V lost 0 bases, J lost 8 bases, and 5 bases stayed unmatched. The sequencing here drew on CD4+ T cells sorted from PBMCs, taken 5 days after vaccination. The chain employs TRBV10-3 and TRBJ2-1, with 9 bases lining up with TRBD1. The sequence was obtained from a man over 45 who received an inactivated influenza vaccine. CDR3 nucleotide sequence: TGTGCCATCAGTGAGTCCGGGACAGGGTCTTATGAGCAGTTCTTC. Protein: CAISESGTGSYEQFF.